The present T cell receptor (beta chain) was sequenced within a study of shared clonotypes between healthy human individuals (TCRdb year 2020). Concerning the study at large: Two women and a few men aged 18 to 49 years were included in the cohort. For each donor, CD4 naive and CD4 memory were each run on three plates, CD8 naive on two plates, and CD8 memory on one plate. To estimate repertoire size and how much clonotypes are shared between individuals, the study performed deep sequencing of blood TCR repertoires from a few healthy adults. To increase sequencing depth and limit assay-specific biases, different laboratories used diverse techniques to prepare libraries and sequence TCR repertoires. Between about 0.94 and 8.9 billion PBMCs per donor were obtained by leukapheresis. Here is what the overall study found, with its caveats: Sampling was restricted to blood, and TCR repertoires in tissue are likely to differ from TCR repertoires in blood. Compared with non-shared clonotypes, the clonotypes found in all four sorted-subset donors had higher generation probabilities. Across a handful of donors, about 5% of naive CD4, roughly 3.3% of naive CD8, 2.3% of memory CD4, and approximately 0.42% of memory CD8 clonotypes were shared. Even with the large sequencing depth, rarefaction of the sorted-subset datasets indicated that sequencing was incomplete. Naive subsets generally had larger estimated clonotype richness than memory subsets did. Pairwise subsampling indicated that sequencing depth was expected to affect the degree of clonotype sharing among donors. Because the study included a small number of donors, the genetic and exposure-history diversity represented was limited.

Using the deep immunoSEQ assay, multiplex PCR amplified TCR CDR3 regions from genomic DNA. Extracted genomic DNA from each cell subset was distributed evenly across all wells of several immunoSEQ 96-well plates, and each plate was treated as a replicate. For sorted subsets, about 200 ng genomic DNA, equal to about 30,000 T cell genomes, was loaded into each replicate PCR. The purified libraries were quantified using a Qubit 3.0 fluorometer, sized with a Bioanalyzer 2100, and then quantified again using the KAPA Library Quantification kit. Every immunoSEQ 96-well plate was sequenced on a separate single-read 150-cycle Illumina NextSeq 550 flow cell. The paper's processing steps were these. Because the immunoSEQ output held only junctional sequences and lacked quality scores, the filtering could not match the filtering applied to full-length reads. Sequences were annotated with PyIR, a Python wrapper for IgBLAST v1.9, and V/J genes and CDR3 were assigned using IMGT germline references. Reads were removed for weak V/J assignments (E-value above 1e-6), missing CDR3, stop codons, out-of-frame junctions, or ambiguous translated residues. V3J clonotypes were defined as sequences sharing an identical inferred V gene, J gene, and CDR3 amino acid sequence. Percentage overlap between repertoires was computed as shared unique clonotypes divided by the size of the smaller repertoire. Richness of each repertoire was evaluated using RTK rarefaction, the Chao1 estimator, and Recon v2.1 estimates of unobserved clonotypes. Generation probabilities were computed with OLGA for all TCRbeta clonotypes obtained by the gDNA method from several donors. The clones in this table, taken by TCRdb from immuneACCESS, are in-frame only. Not every clone is retained; where verified, under half of the shortfall comes from an unresolved V gene, and the cause of the rest is unknown. Clone size and the V and J calls come from that table; the DNA yielded D and trimming. This sample lists hundreds of thousands of clones; approximately 96% were detected once. The leading ten clones occupy about 0.11% of the sample.

At the junction V is shortened by 5 bases and J by 4 bases; bases outside the gene matches: 2. The CDR3 contains 15 residues, cysteine and phenylalanine counted. Of the read, only the CDR3 DNA is kept; its 45 bases are in frame from base 1. The germline V gene encodes CDR1 SGHNT and CDR2 YENEEA. CD8 naive samples were obtained by positive selection for CCR7 among CD45RO-negative cells, yielding a CD45RA+CCR7+ population from which TemRA cells were excluded. The donors were healthy, HIV-negative adults with no recently reported acute infections or vaccinations. Only Caucasian adults living in Nashville, Tennessee, USA were represented among the donors. After blood collection by leukapheresis, PBMCs were isolated using Ficoll-Histopaque density gradient centrifugation and then cryopreserved in the vapor phase of liquid nitrogen. Analytical flow cytometry was used to check the purity and quantity of each magnetically sorted T cell population. Genomic DNA was isolated from every sorted fraction and measured by UV absorbance on a Nanodrop 2000c.

As concerns this clone: Its antigen remains undetermined. Base quality data are lacking; no much larger clone is found one base away. The same CDR3 can be traced to other DNA sequences in this sample.

This receptor was obtained from a young woman in good health. Recombination linked TRBV11-3 to TRBJ2-1; the junction holds 13 bases that match TRBD2. The sequenced material came from naive CD8+ T cells sorted from blood. This sample's cell subset or site label indicates: CD45RA+CCR7+. The DNA is as follows: TGTGCCAGCAGCCCGGGACTAGCGGGGTACAATGAGCAGTTCTTC. Its protein reads: CASSPGLAGYNEQFF.